These 26 T cell receptor beta chains were all obtained from the same sample, sequenced in a study of T cell changes during pregnancy in multiple sclerosis. Sequencing was performed with immunoSEQ multiplex PCR; in TCRdb, only in-frame clones are kept and a portion is missing. The sample shows approximately 100,000 clones, about 89% of them seen only once. The specimen comprised peripheral blood, sampled after pregnancy. All receptors come from a female donor with multiple sclerosis, enrolled in a pregnancy study.

This chain joins TRBV14 and TRBJ1-1; 7 nucleotides line up with TRBD1. CDR1 and CDR2 (germline): SGHDN, FVKESK. V shed 1 base, J shed 4 bases, and the junction held 6 bases outside the gene matches. This CDR3 spans 15 amino acids. The CDR3 bases are TGTGCCAGCAGCCAAGTGACAGGGTATCCCACTGAAGCTTTCTTT. This sequence encodes CASSQVTGYPTEAFF. The whole variable domain, remainder taken from reference TRBV14 and TRBJ1-1, is EAGVTQFPSHSVIEKGQTVTLRCDPISGHDNLYWYRRVMGKEIKFLLHFVKESKQDESGMPNNRFLAERTGGTYSTLKVQPAELEDSGVYFCASSQVTGYPTEAFFGQGTRLTVV.

The chain carries TRBV7-6 and TRBJ1-4; D perhaps matches TRBD1 (6 bases). Between the trimmed V and J ends, which lost 1 base and 0 bases, there was a span of 9 bases. CDR1 is SGHVS and CDR2 is FNYEAQ in the germline V gene. This CDR3 spans 16 amino acids. CDR3 coding DNA: TGTGCCAGCAGCTTAGGCGGACAGACAACTAATGAAAAACTGTTTTTT. Encoded protein: CASSLGGQTTNEKLFF.

The chain uses TRBV30 and TRBJ2-3, with TRBD2 matching 12 bases. The CDR3 spans 17 residues. Unmatched junction bases numbered 8, after V lost 0 bases and J lost 4 bases. Germline CDR1 GTSNPN, CDR2 SVGIG (reference sequence). CDR3 loop: CAWSVTLAGGPADTQYF. DNA for the CDR3: TGTGCCTGGAGTGTAACCCTAGCGGGGGGGCCGGCAGATACGCAGTATTTT.

The V call is TRBV6-5, the J call TRBJ2-7; TRBD2 aligns across 10 bases. The ends lost 0 bases at V and 7 bases at J; junction bases unmatched: 0. Looked up from germline, CDR1 is MNHEY and CDR2 is SVGAGI. This CDR3 comprises 13 residues. CDR3 nucleotides: TGTGCCAGCAGTTACTCGACTAGCGGGGAGCAGTACTTC. Protein: CASSYSTSGEQYF.

V and J are TRBV5-1 and TRBJ1-6; weak D call: TRBD1 (5 bases). Germline lookup yields CDR1 SGHRS and CDR2 YFSETQ. Trimming removed 0 bases from V and 5 bases from J, with 12 bases in between. The length of the CDR3 is 16 residues. The CDR3 DNA is TGCGCCAGCAGCTTGGACAGGACCGAGAATAATTCACCCCTCCACTTT. Its protein product is CASSLDRTENNSPLHF.

The rearrangement uses TRBV6-1 and TRBJ2-2; D is unresolved. With 4 bases removed from V and 0 bases from J, the gap between germline ends came to 9 bases. The CDR3 is 15 amino acids. Germline V CDR1 and CDR2: MNHNS, SASEGT. The CDR3 DNA is TGTGCCAGCAGTGGACGAGCGCCGAACACCGGGGAGCTGTTTTTT. Residues: CASSGRAPNTGELFF.

The chain carries TRBV9 and TRBJ1-4, with 9 positions matching TRBD1. CDR3 length equals 15 residues. J was trimmed by 4 bases and V by 4 bases; bases with no gene match: 5. Per germline, CDR1 SGDLS and CDR2 YYNGEE. The CDR3 nucleotides read TGTGCCAGCAGCTTCGGGACAGGGTATAATGAAAAACTGTTTTTT. Translated, it gives CASSFGTGYNEKLFF.

The CDR3: CASRGQGNQPQHF. CDR3 nucleotides: TGTGCCAGCAGGGGACAGGGCAATCAGCCCCAGCATTTT. This chain joins TRBV28 and TRBJ1-5, with TRBD1 matching over 8 bases. The CDR3 contains 13 residues. CDR1 is MDHEN, CDR2 SYDVKM, per germline. V lost 6 bases and J lost 2; bases outside the gene matches: 0. The full variable domain, rest sourced from reference TRBV28 and TRBJ1-5, is DVKVTQSSRYLVKRTGEKVFLECVQDMDHENMFWYRQDPGLGLRLIYFSYDVKMKEKGDIPEGYSVSREKKERFSLILESASTNQTSMYLCASRGQGNQPQHFGDGTRLSIL.

The genes are TRBV30 and TRBJ1-4; tentative D call: TRBD1 (6 bases). CDR3 length: 13 amino acids. Germline CDR1 reads GTSNPN; CDR2 reads SVGIG (reference sequence). Trimming removed 7 bases at V and 3 bases at J, with 12 bases between. The CDR3 bases are TGTGCCTACCAGGGACAACCTAATGAAAAACTGTTTTTT. Amino acids: CAYQGQPNEKLFF. Drawing the rest from reference TRBV30 and TRBJ1-4, the complete variable domain is SQTIHQWPATLVQPVGSPLSLECTVEGTSNPNLYWYRQAAGRGLQLLFYSVGIGQISSEVPQNLSASRPQDRQFILSSKKLLLSDSGFYLCAYQGQPNEKLFFGSGTQLSVL.

CDR3 coding DNA: TGTGCCAGCAGCTTTTCGACAGGGGCAAGAAGTAGCAATCAGCCCCAGCATTTT. Its protein product is CASSFSTGARSSNQPQHF. The chain is built from TRBV7-2 and TRBJ1-5; 8 bases map to TRBD1. The CDR3 has 18 residues. The germline V gene has CDR1 SGHTA and CDR2 FQGNSA. Trimming cost V 3 bases and J 0 bases; bases outside gene matches: 10.

The chain couples TRBV5-4 to TRBJ2-5, with 8 bases fitting TRBD2. Trimming at V came to 4 bases and at J to 13 bases, leaving 18 bases not matched to a gene. The CDR3 sequence is 15 residues long. From germline, CDR1 is SGHNT and CDR2 YYREEE (reference sequence). CDR3 sequence (DNA): TGTGCCAGCAGCCCGGAGGGCGGGGGGCCCAGACCGGCGTACTTC. It codes for CASSPEGGGPRPAYF.

This chain links TRBV9 with TRBJ2-1; 9 positions match TRBD1. The CDR3 has 15 residues. Germline V gene data show CDR1 as SGDLS and CDR2 as YYNGEE. Germline trimming cut 0 bases from V and 9 bases from J; bases unmatched to any gene: 7. CDR3 in DNA: TGTGCCAGCAGCGTAGCTGAGACAGGGGGGGTTGAGCAGTTCTTC. Translated, it gives CASSVAETGGVEQFF.

V usage is TRBV7-3 and J usage is TRBJ1-1; no clear D gene. V was trimmed by 5 bases and J by 5 bases, leaving 12 bases between them. CDR1 SGHTA and CDR2 FQGTGA come from the germline V gene. The CDR3 extends over 13 amino acids. As DNA, the CDR3 is TGTGCCAGCAGCCTAAACGGGGTAACTGAAGCTTTCTTT. Protein sequence: CASSLNGVTEAFF.

This sequence joins TRBV4-1 and TRBJ1-3; D perhaps matches TRBD1 (5 bases). Trimming removed 0 bases at V and 1 base at J, with 7 bases between. This CDR3 spans 15 amino acids. Germline assignment: CDR1 MGHRA and CDR2 YSYEKL. CDR3 protein: CASSQEGTSGNTIYF. For the CDR3, the DNA is TGCGCCAGCAGCCAAGAAGGGACTTCTGGAAACACCATATATTTT.

The V and J genes are TRBV29-1 and TRBJ1-4, with a weak D call TRBD1 (5 bases). Trimming left V 8 bases short and J 1 base short, with 11 bases between. The germline gives CDR1 SQVTM, CDR2 ANQGSEA. The CDR3 runs to 13 residues. CDR3 amino acids: CSTPGLTNEKLFF. The CDR3 nucleotides are TGCAGCACTCCGGGACTAACTAATGAAAAACTGTTTTTT.

The chain employs TRBV10-3 and TRBJ2-1; perhaps TRBD1 as D (6 bases). CDR3 length equals 15 residues. Trimming took off 2 bases at V and 4 bases at J, with 12 bases between the two ends. Germline lookup yields CDR1 ENHRY and CDR2 SYGVKD. The CDR3 DNA sequence: TGTGCCATCAGTGAGGTCAACAGGGAATACAATGAGCAGTTCTTC. It translates to CAISEVNREYNEQFF.

The V call is TRBV30, the J call TRBJ1-1; D may be TRBD1 (6 bases). V gave up 2 bases and J gave up 8 bases, with 12 bases separating them. CDR1 and CDR2 from the germline V gene are GTSNPN and SVGIG (reference sequence). The CDR3 runs 12 residues. CDR3 coding DNA: TGTGCCTGGAGTATTGGGGGCGGGGAAGCTTTCTTT. Translation: CAWSIGGGEAFF.

The gene calls are TRBV6-1 and TRBJ2-5, with a weak D call TRBD2 (5 bases). In germline, CDR1 is MNHNS, CDR2 SASEGT. This CDR3 has 12 residues. The V end lost 6 bases, the J end lost 4 bases, and 9 bases lay between the germline ends. CDR3 amino acids: CASRAGVETQYF. CDR3 sequence (DNA): TGTGCCAGCAGGGCCGGGGTAGAGACCCAGTACTTC.

J is TRBJ2-7 and V is TRBV27, with 9 bases matching TRBD2. Trimming removed 7 bases from V and 5 bases from J; junction bases left unmatched: 15. Per germline, CDR1 MNHEY and CDR2 SMNVEV (reference sequence). The CDR3 length is 16 residues. As DNA, the CDR3 is TGTGCCAGCAACTCAATGTTGGGGGGACTAGCCAACGAGCAGTACTTC. Amino acid sequence: CASNSMLGGLANEQYF.

The CDR3 region is CASSLDADLTYEQYF. The CDR3 coding sequence is TGCGCCAGCAGCTTGGACGCGGATTTAACCTACGAGCAGTACTTC. The rearrangement links TRBV5-1 to TRBJ2-7; D call uncertain. Germline assignment: CDR1 SGHRS and CDR2 YFSETQ. This CDR3 region has 15 residues. V was pared by 0 bases and J by 2 bases, with 12 bases between.

J is TRBJ2-3 and V is TRBV11-2, with D tentatively TRBD2 (5 bases). This CDR3 has 14 residues. V lost 0 bases, J lost 3 bases, and 7 bases lay in between. Germline V gene sequence: CDR1 SGHAT, CDR2 FQNNGV. The CDR3 spells CASSLDRGTDTQYF. The CDR3 DNA follows: TGTGCCAGCAGCTTAGACCGGGGTACAGATACGCAGTATTTT. The full variable domain, in which reference TRBV11-2 and TRBJ2-3 provide the parts outside the CDR3, is EAGVAQSPRYKIIEKRQSVAFWCNPISGHATLYWYQQILGQGPKLLIQFQNNGVVDDSQLPKDRFSAERLKGVDSTLKIQPAKLEDSAVYLCASSLDRGTDTQYFGPGTRLTVL.

The rearrangement joins TRBV4-1 to TRBJ1-2; D is possibly TRBD1 (6 bases). CDR3 length: 14 residues. Trimming shortened V by 2 bases and J by 2 bases, and 9 bases separated the two germline ends. CDR1 is MGHRA, CDR2 YSYEKL, per germline. CDR3 protein: CASSQTGLNYGYTF. CDR3 sequence (DNA): TGCGCCAGCAGCCAAACAGGGTTAAACTATGGCTACACCTTC.

J is TRBJ1-4 and V is TRBV6-6; unclear D gene. This CDR3 comprises 12 residues. The germline V and J ends were trimmed by 6 bases and 7 bases, with 9 bases remaining between them. The germline CDR1 and CDR2 sequences are MNHNY and SVGAGI (reference sequence). The CDR3 region is CASSLWSEKLFF. In DNA, the CDR3 is TGTGCCAGCAGCTTATGGAGTGAAAAACTGTTTTTT.

V gene TRBV7-2 combines with J gene TRBJ1-3; D is ambiguous. The CDR3 runs to 13 residues. Trimming removed 7 bases from V and 0 bases from J, with 7 bases in between. Germline V CDR1 and CDR2: SGHTA, FQGNSA. The CDR3 loop reads CASTASSGNTIYF. The CDR3 DNA reads TGTGCCAGCACTGCTAGCTCTGGAAACACCATATATTTT.

The gene calls are TRBV5-8 and TRBJ2-6; TRBD1 is a possible D gene (5 bases). V lost 3 bases and J lost 2, with 12 bases in between. CDR1 is SGHTS and CDR2 is YDEGEE in the germline V gene. CDR3 length: 16 amino acids. CDR3: CASSSQGRAGANVLTF. The CDR3 DNA reads TGTGCCAGCAGCTCCCAGGGCAGGGCTGGGGCCAACGTCCTGACTTTC.

This CDR3 is CASSLDRAPGELFF. The CDR3 DNA reads TGTGCCAGCAGCTTAGACAGGGCTCCCGGGGAGCTGTTTTTT. The V gene is TRBV11-3, the J gene TRBJ2-2; possible D gene TRBD1, 5 bases. V was pared by 0 bases and J by 6 bases, with 8 bases between. CDR1 and CDR2 (germline): SGHNT, YENEEA. CDR3 size: 14 residues.